The 15 T cell receptor beta chains listed next were all sequenced from one sample in a study of glioma-infiltrating T cells after dendritic cell vaccination. Time point in this sample: after dendritic cell vaccination, including at tumor progression/relapse. Sequencing was performed with immunoSEQ multiplex PCR; in TCRdb, only in-frame clones are kept and a portion is missing. The table shows some 24,000 clones, with roughly nine tenths occurring only once. Sequenced here: blood, sampled after dendritic cell vaccination. The receptors derive from a human donor with glioblastoma.

This chain uses TRBV25-1 with TRBJ2-3; TRBD2 aligns across 8 bases. CDR1 and CDR2 (germline): MGHDK, SYGVNS. The CDR3 runs to 15 residues. V trimming: 8 bases; J trimming: 5 bases; junction bases outside the gene matches: 12. The CDR3 DNA follows: TGTGCCAGCGGGGGGGTAGCGGGGCGGGGAGATACGCAGTATTTT. Its translation is CASGGVAGRGDTQYF.

The V and J genes are TRBV7-9 and TRBJ1-2, with 8 bases identical to TRBD1. The germline V gene encodes CDR1 SEHNR and CDR2 FQNEAQ (reference sequence). This CDR3 region has 15 residues. V trimming: 5 bases; J trimming: 1 base; junction bases outside the gene matches: 6. The CDR3 here is CASSRNTGGNYGYTF. CDR3 sequence (DNA): TGTGCCAGCAGCCGAAATACAGGGGGTAACTATGGCTACACCTTC.

The chain carries TRBV7-2 and TRBJ2-3; a possible D gene is TRBD1 (5 bases). Deletions cut 1 base from V and 2 bases from J, with 16 bases between. CDR1 is SGHTA, CDR2 FQGNSA, per germline. CDR3 length: 17 amino acids. The CDR3 spells CASSLGWGGVYTDTQYF. The DNA of the CDR3 is TGTGCCAGCAGCTTAGGATGGGGCGGAGTCTACACAGATACGCAGTATTTT.

The J gene is TRBJ1-2, the V gene TRBV2; D might be TRBD1 (5 bases). CDR1 is SNHLY and CDR2 is FYNNEI in the germline V gene. The CDR3 covers 16 residues. The V gene lost 7 bases and the J gene lost 5 bases, with 23 bases spanning the gap. The CDR3 spells CASMGRDRGMLYGYTF. CDR3 bases: TGTGCCAGCATGGGTAGGGACCGGGGGATGTTGTATGGCTACACCTTC.

This sequence joins TRBV6-1 and TRBJ1-6, with D maybe TRBD1 (6 bases). Trimming removed 4 bases at V and 11 bases at J, with 24 bases between. The germline gives CDR1 MNHNS, CDR2 SASEGT. The CDR3 loop spans 17 amino acids. The CDR3 is CASSAVGGGQRPPPLHF. CDR3 nucleotide sequence: TGTGCCAGCAGTGCCGTTGGTGGGGGACAAAGGCCCCCACCCCTCCACTTT.

The chain couples TRBV4-2 to TRBJ2-1; TRBD2 matches 11 bases. CDR1 LGHNA and CDR2 YNFKEQ come from the germline V gene. V shed 1 base, J shed 0 bases, and the junction held 8 bases outside the gene matches. The CDR3 sequence is 19 residues long. Written as DNA, the CDR3 is TGTGCCAGCAGCCAAGGGCAACTAGCGGGGGTAAACTCCTACAATGAGCAGTTCTTC. It is translated as CASSQGQLAGVNSYNEQFF.

The chain links TRBV20-1 to TRBJ1-1; D is uncertain. In germline, CDR1 is DFQATT, CDR2 SNEGSKA (reference sequence). V was clipped by 6 bases and J by 1 base, with 6 bases between them. This CDR3 contains 11 residues. The chain's CDR3 is CSAHRNTEAFF. CDR3 nucleotide sequence: TGCAGTGCGCACAGGAACACTGAAGCTTTCTTT.

J is TRBJ2-5 and V is TRBV5-6, with TRBD2 as a possible D gene (6 bases). CDR1 and CDR2 (germline): SGHDT, YYEEEE. The CDR3 is made up of 15 amino acids. With 4 bases removed from V and 1 base from J, the gap between germline ends came to 14 bases. The CDR3 sequence: CASSPGVGGQETQYF. CDR3 bases: TGTGCCAGCAGCCCTGGGGTGGGGGGCCAAGAGACCCAGTACTTC.

V usage is TRBV19 and J usage is TRBJ2-6; D uncertain. The CDR3 consists of 15 residues. The V and J ends lost 7 bases and 0 bases respectively, with 10 bases between them. Germline V lookup: CDR1 LNHDA, CDR2 SQIVND (reference sequence). The CDR3 DNA follows: TGTGCCAGTATGAGGCGAAACTCTGGGGCCAACGTCCTGACTTTC. Amino acid sequence: CASMRRNSGANVLTF.

V gene TRBV2 combines with J gene TRBJ1-5; maybe TRBD1 (6 bases). Deletions cut 7 bases from V and 4 bases from J, with 11 bases between. This CDR3 is 13 amino acids long. From germline, CDR1 is SNHLY and CDR2 FYNNEI. The CDR3 nucleotides are TGTGCCAGCAACGGTCAGGGGAATCAGCCCCAGCATTTT. Its translation is CASNGQGNQPQHF.

V and J are TRBV11-1 and TRBJ1-2; perhaps TRBD1 as D (5 bases). Germline-derived CDR1 and CDR2 are SGHAT and FQDESV (reference sequence). V shed 3 bases and J shed 0 bases, with 11 bases lying between them. This CDR3 has 15 amino acids. The CDR3: CASSFPGPTNYGYTF. The CDR3 nucleotides read TGTGCCAGCAGCTTTCCAGGGCCGACTAACTATGGCTACACCTTC.

The chain combines TRBV14 with TRBJ2-3; the match to TRBD2 covers 8 bases. Germline values: CDR1 SGHDN, CDR2 FVKESK. With 4 bases clipped from V and 4 bases from J, the junction kept 4 bases outside the gene matches. The CDR3 contains 14 residues. The CDR3: CASSLGLAPDTQYF. CDR3 bases: TGTGCCAGCAGCCTAGGACTAGCCCCAGATACGCAGTATTTT.

The genes are TRBV29-1 and TRBJ2-5; 8 bases line up with TRBD2. J lost 4 bases, V lost 3 bases, and 4 bases had no gene match. The CDR3 length is 13 residues. The germline V gene has CDR1 SQVTM and CDR2 ANQGSEA. DNA for the CDR3: TGCAGCGTTGACGGGGGGGCCGGAGAGACCCAGTACTTC. It translates to CSVDGGAGETQYF.

The rearrangement joins TRBV7-2 to TRBJ1-3; 8 positions match TRBD1. The CDR3 spans 16 residues. J was trimmed by 0 bases and V by 5 bases; bases with no gene match: 6. The germline V gene has CDR1 SGHTA and CDR2 FQGNSA. CDR3: CASSMTGVSSGNTIYF. CDR3 in DNA: TGTGCCAGCAGCATGACAGGGGTCTCCTCTGGAAACACCATATATTTT.

This clone was counted a single time. The chain combines TRBV15 with TRBJ2-2; 13 bases align to TRBD2. The junction had 10 bases not matched to a gene; V was cut back by 5 bases and J by 4 bases. CDR3 length equals 18 residues. The germline V gene has CDR1 LNHNV and CDR2 YYDKDF (reference sequence). CDR3 in DNA: TGTGCCACCAGCCCTGGACTAGCGGGGGAACCGGGCACCGGGGAGCTGTTTTTT. It yields the protein CATSPGLAGEPGTGELFF.